Listed below are T cell receptor beta chains from one sample, sequenced in a study of radiotherapy plus CTLA-4 blockade in lung cancer. Some clones are missing from TCRdb's copy, which holds only in-frame ones; the method was immunoSEQ multiplex PCR. Found here are tens of thousands of clones, roughly 79% of them singletons; the top ten hold over 20%. The material was peripheral blood, obtained from a patient treated with radiotherapy plus ipilimumab. These receptors were taken from a human donor with non-small cell lung cancer whose response to radiotherapy plus ipilimumab could not be evaluated. Some clones in this sample may be carry-over from other donors' samples. CDR3s include the opening cysteine and the closing phenylalanine or tryptophan. A D gene is named only where the DNA matches it firmly. Clone size is stated in some rows and not others, as once, few, many or a class when expanded.

v_call	clone_size	j_call	d_call	cdr3_aa	cdr3_nt
TRBV7-2	NA	TRBJ1-2	NA	CASSFLTGQAYGYTF	TGTGCCAGCAGCTTTCTTACAGGCCAAGCATATGGCTACACCTTC
TRBV7-8	NA	TRBJ1-4	NA	CASSLERVGSEKLFF	TGTGCCAGCAGCTTAGAACGCGTAGGGAGCGAAAAACTGTTTTTT
TRBV6-1	NA	TRBJ2-5	NA	CASSEALRGHYQETQYF	TGTGCCAGCAGTGAAGCGCTTAGGGGACACTACCAAGAGACCCAGTACTTC
TRBV6-1	once	TRBJ2-4	TRBD1	CASSEAGQTLAKNIQYF	TGTGCCAGCAGTGAAGCGGGACAGACTCTAGCCAAAAACATTCAGTACTTC
TRBV7-2	NA	TRBJ2-3	TRBD2	CASSLLAGITDTQYF	TGTGCCAGCAGCCTACTAGCGGGGATCACAGATACGCAGTATTTT
TRBV28	NA	TRBJ1-1	NA	CASSHRQLNTEAFF	TGTGCCAGCAGCCACAGGCAGTTGAACACTGAAGCTTTCTTT
TRBV2	NA	TRBJ1-3	TRBD1	CASSLQGAASGNTIYF	TGTGCCAGCAGCCTCCAGGGGGCAGCCTCTGGAAACACCATATATTTT
TRBV9	NA	TRBJ1-1	TRBD1	CASSVLGGNLGDEAFF	TGTGCCAGCAGCGTGTTAGGGGGCAACCTTGGAGATGAAGCTTTCTTT
TRBV30	NA	TRBJ2-1	NA	CAWSGGVSYNEQFF	TGTGCCTGGAGTGGCGGCGTCTCCTACAATGAGCAGTTCTTC
TRBV7-9	many	TRBJ2-7	TRBD1	CASSPGQPYEQYF	TGTGCCAGCAGCCCGGGACAGCCCTACGAGCAGTACTTC
TRBV20-1	NA	TRBJ2-5	NA	CSAGHQETQYF	TGCAGTGCTGGACATCAGGAGACCCAGTACTTC
TRBV25-1	NA	TRBJ1-1	TRBD1	CASGRQGSDTEAFF	TGTGCCAGCGGGAGACAGGGGTCGGACACTGAAGCTTTCTTT